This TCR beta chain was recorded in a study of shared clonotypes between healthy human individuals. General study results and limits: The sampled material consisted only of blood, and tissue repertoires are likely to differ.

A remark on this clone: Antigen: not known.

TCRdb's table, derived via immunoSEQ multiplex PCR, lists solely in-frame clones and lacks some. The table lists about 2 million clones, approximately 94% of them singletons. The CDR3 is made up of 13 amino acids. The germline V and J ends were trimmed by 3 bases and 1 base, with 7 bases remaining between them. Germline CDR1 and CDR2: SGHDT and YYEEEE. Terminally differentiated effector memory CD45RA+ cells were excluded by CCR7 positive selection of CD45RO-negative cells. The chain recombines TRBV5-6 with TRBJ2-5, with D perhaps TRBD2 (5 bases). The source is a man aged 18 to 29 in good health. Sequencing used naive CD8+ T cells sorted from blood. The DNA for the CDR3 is TGTGCCAGCAGCTGGACTCTCCAAGAGACCCAGTACTTC. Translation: CASSWTLQETQYF.